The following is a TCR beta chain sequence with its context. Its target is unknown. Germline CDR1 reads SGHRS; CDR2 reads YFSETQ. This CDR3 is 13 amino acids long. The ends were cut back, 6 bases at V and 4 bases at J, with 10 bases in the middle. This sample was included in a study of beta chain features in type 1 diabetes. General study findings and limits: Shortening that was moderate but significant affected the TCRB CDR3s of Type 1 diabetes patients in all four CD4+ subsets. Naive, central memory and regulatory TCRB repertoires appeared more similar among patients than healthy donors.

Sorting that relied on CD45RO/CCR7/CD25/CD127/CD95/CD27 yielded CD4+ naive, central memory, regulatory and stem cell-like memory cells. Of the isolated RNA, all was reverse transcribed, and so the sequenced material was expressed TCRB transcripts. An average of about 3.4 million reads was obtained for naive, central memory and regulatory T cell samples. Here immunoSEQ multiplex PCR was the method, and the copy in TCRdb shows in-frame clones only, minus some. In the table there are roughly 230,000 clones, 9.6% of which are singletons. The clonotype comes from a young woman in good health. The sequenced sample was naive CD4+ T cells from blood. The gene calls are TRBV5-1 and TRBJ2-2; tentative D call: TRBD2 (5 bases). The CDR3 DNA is TGCGCCAGCACCCCACGGGGCACCGGGGAGCTGTTTTTT. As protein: CASTPRGTGELFF.